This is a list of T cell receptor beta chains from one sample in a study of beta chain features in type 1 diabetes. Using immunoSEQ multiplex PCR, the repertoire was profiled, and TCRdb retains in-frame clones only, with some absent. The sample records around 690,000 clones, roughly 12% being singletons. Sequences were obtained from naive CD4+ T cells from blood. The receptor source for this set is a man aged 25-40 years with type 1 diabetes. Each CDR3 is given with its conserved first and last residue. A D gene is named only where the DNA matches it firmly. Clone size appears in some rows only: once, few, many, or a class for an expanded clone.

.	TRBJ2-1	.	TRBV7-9	CASSTASEQFF	TGTGCCAGCAGCACCGCCTCTGAGCAGTTCTTC
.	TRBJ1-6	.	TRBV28	CASSLAATDVRPPLHF	TGTGCCAGCAGTCTTGCGGCCACCGACGTTAGGCCACCCCTCCACTTT
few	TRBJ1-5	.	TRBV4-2	CASSQEGKAEWNQPQHF	TGTGCCAGCAGCCAAGAGGGGAAGGCCGAGTGGAATCAGCCCCAGCATTTT
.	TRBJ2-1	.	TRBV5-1	CASSIQGNEQFF	TGCGCCAGCAGCATACAGGGAAATGAGCAGTTCTTC
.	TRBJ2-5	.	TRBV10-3	CAISESPTAALAQYF	TGTGCCATCAGTGAGTCCCCGACAGCGGCTTTGGCCCAGTACTTC
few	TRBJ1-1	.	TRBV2	CASSEAPRTEAFF	TGTGCCAGCAGTGAAGCGCCCAGAACTGAAGCTTTCTTT
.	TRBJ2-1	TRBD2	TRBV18	CASSPPSGGVFNEQFF	TGTGCCAGCTCACCACCGTCGGGAGGGGTGTTCAATGAGCAGTTCTTC
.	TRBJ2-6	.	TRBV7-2	CASSVVATGANVLTF	TGTGCCAGCAGCGTGGTAGCGACTGGGGCCAACGTCCTGACTTTC
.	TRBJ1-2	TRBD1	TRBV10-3	CATLGTAYGYTF	TGTGCCACCCTCGGGACAGCCTATGGCTACACCTTC
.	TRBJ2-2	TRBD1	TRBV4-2	CASSQEVVDRSTGELFF	TGTGCCAGCAGCCAAGAGGTAGTGGACAGGTCCACCGGGGAGCTGTTTTTT
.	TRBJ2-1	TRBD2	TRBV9	CASSTQIGGISYNEQFF	TGTGCCAGCAGCACCCAGATCGGGGGGATCTCCTACAATGAGCAGTTCTTC
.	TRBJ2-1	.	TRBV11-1	CASTVGGDGNEQFF	TGTGCCAGCACTGTGGGCGGGGATGGAAATGAGCAGTTCTTC